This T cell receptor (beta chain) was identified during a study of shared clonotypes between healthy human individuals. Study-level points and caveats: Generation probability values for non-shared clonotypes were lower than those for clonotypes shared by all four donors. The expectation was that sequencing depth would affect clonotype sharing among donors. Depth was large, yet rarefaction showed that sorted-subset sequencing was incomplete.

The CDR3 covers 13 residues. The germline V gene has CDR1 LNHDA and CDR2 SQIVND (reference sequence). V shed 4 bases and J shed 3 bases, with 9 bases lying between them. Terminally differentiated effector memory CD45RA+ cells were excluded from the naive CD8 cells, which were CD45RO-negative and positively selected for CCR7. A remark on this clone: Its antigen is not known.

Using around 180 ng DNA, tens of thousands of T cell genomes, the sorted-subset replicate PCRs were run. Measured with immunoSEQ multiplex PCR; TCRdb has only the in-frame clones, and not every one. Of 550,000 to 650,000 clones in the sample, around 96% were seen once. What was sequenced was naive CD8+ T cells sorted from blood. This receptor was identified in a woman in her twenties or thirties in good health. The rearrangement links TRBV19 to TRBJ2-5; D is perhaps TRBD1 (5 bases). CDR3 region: CASSSRVKETQYF. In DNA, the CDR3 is TGTGCCAGTAGTAGCAGGGTAAAAGAGACCCAGTACTTC.